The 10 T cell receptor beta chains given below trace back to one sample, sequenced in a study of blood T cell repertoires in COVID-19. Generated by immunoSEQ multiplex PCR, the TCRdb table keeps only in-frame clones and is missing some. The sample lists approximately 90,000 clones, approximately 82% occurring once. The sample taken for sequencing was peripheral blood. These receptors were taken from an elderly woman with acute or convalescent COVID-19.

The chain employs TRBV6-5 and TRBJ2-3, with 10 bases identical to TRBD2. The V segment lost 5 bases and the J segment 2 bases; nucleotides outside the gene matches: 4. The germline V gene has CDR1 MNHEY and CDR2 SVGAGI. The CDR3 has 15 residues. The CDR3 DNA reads TGTGCCAGCAGTCCTAGCGGGGGAGTCACAGATACGCAGTATTTT. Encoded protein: CASSPSGGVTDTQYF.

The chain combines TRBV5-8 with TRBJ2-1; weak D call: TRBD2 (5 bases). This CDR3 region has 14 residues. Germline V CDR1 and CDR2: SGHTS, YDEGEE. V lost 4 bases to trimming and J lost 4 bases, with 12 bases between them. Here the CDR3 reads CASSLSGTYNEQFF. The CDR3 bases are TGTGCCAGCAGCCTCAGCGGAACTTACAATGAGCAGTTCTTC.

CDR3 DNA: TGTGCCAGCAGCTTCTCCGGGATTATTACCCAATCCTACGAGCAGTACTTC. Its translation is CASSFSGIITQSYEQYF. The V call is TRBV7-8, the J call TRBJ2-7; D perhaps matches TRBD2 (5 bases). Germline V gene data show CDR1 as SGHVS and CDR2 as FQNEAQ. The CDR3 contains 17 residues. Between the trimmed V and J ends, which lost 3 bases and 1 base, there was a span of 19 bases. The whole variable domain, remainder taken from reference TRBV7-8 and TRBJ2-7, is GAGVSQSPRYKVAKRGQDVALRCDPISGHVSLFWYQQALGQGPEFLTYFQNEAQLDKSGLPSDRFFAERPEGSVSTLKIQRTQQEDSAVYLCASSFSGIITQSYEQYFGPGTRLTVT.

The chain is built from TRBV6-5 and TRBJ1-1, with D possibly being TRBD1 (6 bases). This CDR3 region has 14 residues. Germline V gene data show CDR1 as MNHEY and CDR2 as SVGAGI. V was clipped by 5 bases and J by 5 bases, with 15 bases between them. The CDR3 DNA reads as TGTGCCAGCAGTCTAGCCGGGGGGCAGACTGAAGCTTTCTTT. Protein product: CASSLAGGQTEAFF.

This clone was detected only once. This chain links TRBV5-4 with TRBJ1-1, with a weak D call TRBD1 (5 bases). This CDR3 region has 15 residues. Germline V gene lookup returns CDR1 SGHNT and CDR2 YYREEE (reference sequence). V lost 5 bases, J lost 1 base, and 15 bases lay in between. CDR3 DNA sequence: TGTGCCAGCAGTTTCGGGGGACCGTCGAACACTGAAGCTTTCTTT. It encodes CASSFGGPSNTEAFF.

The CDR3 coding sequence is TGTGCCAGCAGTTCCCGGGCAGGGTGGTACTTC. Residues: CASSSRAGWYF. This chain links TRBV6-1 with TRBJ2-7; the D gene is possibly TRBD1 (5 bases). This CDR3 has 11 residues. CDR1 MNHNS and CDR2 SASEGT come from the germline V gene. V lost 5 bases to trimming and J lost 12 bases, with 14 bases between them.

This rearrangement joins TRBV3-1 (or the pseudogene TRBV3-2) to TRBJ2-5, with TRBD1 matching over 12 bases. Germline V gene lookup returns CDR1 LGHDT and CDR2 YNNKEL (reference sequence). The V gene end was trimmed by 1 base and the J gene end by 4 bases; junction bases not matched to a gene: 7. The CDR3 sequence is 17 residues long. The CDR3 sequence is CASSQAGDRGRGETQYF. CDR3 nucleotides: TGTGCCAGCAGCCAAGCGGGGGACAGGGGGCGTGGAGAGACCCAGTACTTC.

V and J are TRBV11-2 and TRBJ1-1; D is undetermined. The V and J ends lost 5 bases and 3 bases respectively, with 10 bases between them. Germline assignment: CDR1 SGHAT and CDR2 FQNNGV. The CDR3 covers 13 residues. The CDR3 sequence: CASSPQLDTEAFF. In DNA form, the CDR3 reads TGTGCCAGCAGCCCCCAGTTGGACACTGAAGCTTTCTTT.

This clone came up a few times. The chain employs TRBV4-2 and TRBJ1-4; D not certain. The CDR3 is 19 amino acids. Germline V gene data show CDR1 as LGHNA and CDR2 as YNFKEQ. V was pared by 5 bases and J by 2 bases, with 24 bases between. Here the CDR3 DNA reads TGTGCCAGCAGCTATCAAGGCCCCAGAGGGCGAGAGACTAATGAAAAACTGTTTTTT. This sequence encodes CASSYQGPRGRETNEKLFF.

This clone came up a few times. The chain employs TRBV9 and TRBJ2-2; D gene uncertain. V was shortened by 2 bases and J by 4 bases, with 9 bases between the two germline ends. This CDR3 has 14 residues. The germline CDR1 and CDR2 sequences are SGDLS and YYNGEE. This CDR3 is CASSVRGATGELFF. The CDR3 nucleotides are TGTGCCAGCAGCGTTCGAGGCGCCACCGGGGAGCTGTTTTTT.